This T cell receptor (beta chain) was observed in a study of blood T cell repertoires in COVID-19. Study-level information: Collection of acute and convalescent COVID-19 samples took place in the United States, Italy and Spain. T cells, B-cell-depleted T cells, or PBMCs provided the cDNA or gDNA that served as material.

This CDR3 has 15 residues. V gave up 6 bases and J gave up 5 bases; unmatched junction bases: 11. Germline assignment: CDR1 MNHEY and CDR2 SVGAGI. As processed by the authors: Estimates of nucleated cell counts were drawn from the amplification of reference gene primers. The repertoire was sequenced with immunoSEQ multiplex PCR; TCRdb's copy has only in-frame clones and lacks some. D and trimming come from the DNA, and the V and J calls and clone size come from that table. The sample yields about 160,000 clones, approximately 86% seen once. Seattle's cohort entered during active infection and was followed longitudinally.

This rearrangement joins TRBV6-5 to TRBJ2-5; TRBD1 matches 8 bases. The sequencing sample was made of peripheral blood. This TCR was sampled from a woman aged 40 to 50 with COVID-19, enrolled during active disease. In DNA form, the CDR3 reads TGTGCCAGCAGCTTCGCAGGGGGCGCTTGGGAGACCCAGTACTTC. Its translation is CASSFAGGAWETQYF.